This T cell receptor (beta chain) was found in a study of neurological immune-mediated disorders (dated by TCRdb to about 2019). Looking at the study overall: Of the 35 or so multiple sclerosis patients, some 30 had relapsing-remitting MS and 3 had secondary progressive MS. The study compared peripheral blood TCR-beta repertoires of HTLV-I-associated myelopathy (HAM/TSP) patients, multiple sclerosis patients and healthy controls using UMI-based sequencing. The approximately 110 TCR-beta libraries included longitudinal samples, technical triplicates and paired sorted CD4+ and CD8+ T-cell subsets alongside PBMC samples. The cohort included about 66 subjects: about 14 with HAM/TSP, around 34 with multiple sclerosis, and around 20 healthy controls. Findings and caveats that apply to the study as a whole: No identical CDR3 amino acid sequences were shared among expanded clones across subjects, suggesting private TCR-beta repertoires in all groups. TCR clonal expansion was highest in HAM/TSP patients and lowest in MS patients, with MS patients falling below even healthy controls. In phylogenetic analysis, the repertoires of 18 of 34 MS patients grouped into a cluster of related CDR3 sequences, which suggests a possible signature at the repertoire level. The MS cluster was not associated with any clinical or MRI features, and the authors stated that larger cohorts are needed.

For unsorted PBMC libraries, 2 million PBMCs were used after storage in RNAlater at -80 degrees C until RNA extraction. Multiple sclerosis patients were enrolled in a US clinical protocol evaluating disease progression by magnetic resonance imaging. PBMCs were separated from peripheral blood using Ficoll-Hypaque density gradient centrifugation and then cryopreserved in liquid nitrogen. The V and J ends are trimmed by 4 bases and 3 bases, leaving 12 bases between them. CDR1 and CDR2 were assigned from the germline V gene (reference sequence) as MNHEY and SMNVEV. The CDR3 runs 14 amino acids, cysteine and phenylalanine included. Only the CDR3 region is kept as DNA, spanning 42 bases read in frame from base 1. Many counts were recorded for this clonotype. This clone's antigen is unknown. Base quality data are lacking; no much larger clone is found one base away. cDNA synthesis used template-switch 5'RACE with a primer carrying a 10-nucleotide random unique molecular identifier tagging each TCR transcript. Over 180 million TCR-beta sequences, covering 15-18 subjects, were produced in each sequencing run. Total RNA was extracted with the RNeasy kit. The KAPA Real-time Library Amplification kit was used to amplify TCR-beta VDJ regions with primers for the TCR constant region and the 5'RACE anchor. A first PCR added sample indexes and Illumina adaptors, after which a second PCR increased the library yield. After Ampure bead purification, the roughly 650 bp TCR product was size-selected on a 2% E-gel SizeSelection system. Before pooling, library quality was checked on a Bioanalyzer, concentration was measured with Qubit, and libraries were quantified with the Kapa Library Quantification kit. Paired-end 2 x 150 bp sequencing of the libraries was performed on an Illumina HiSeq 2500. To increase sequence diversity, about 25-30% phiX was spiked into each library pool. As for the authors' bioinformatics: Quality-filtered reads were processed with the UMI-based MiGEC pipeline, which removed over 80% of raw TCR sequences during error correction. IMGT germline references were used for alignment of VDJ genes, and clonotypes were defined by a unique CDR3 amino acid sequence together with V-J genes. Clonal expansion, Shannon diversity and CDR3 relatedness (CalcPairwiseDistances, ClusterSamples) were evaluated with VDJtools, and phylogenetic trees were built with CLCbio workbench. Using coefficient-of-variation modelling across technical triplicates, the study counted a clone as expanded if it had at least 8 unique UMIs. TCRdb redid the processing of the public reads, applying fastp at Q25 and MiXCR, and retained in-frame beta chains. Rows are unified per CDR3 protein, each entry keeping the most common DNA and genes. It is TCRdb's table, rather than the study itself, that gives the V and J calls and clone size. A total of some 70,000 distinct CDR3 sequences appear in this sample, roughly 4.3% of them only once. The ten top clones hold under 7.5% of the sample.

The sample consisted of PBMCs. The clonotype originates from a young man with multiple sclerosis. The chain couples TRBV27 to TRBJ1-2, with the D gene uncertain. Read as DNA, the sequence is TGTGCCAGCAGTTACCGGGGTTTCGACTATGGCTACACCTTC. It specifies CASSYRGFDYGYTF.